This TCR beta chain was retrieved from a study of CD8 T cells in Susac syndrome (dated by TCRdb to about 2019). With respect to the entire study: The study used repertoire sequencing to test whether antigen drove CD8+ T cell activation and differentiation in Susac syndrome.

RNA was extracted using the RNeasy kit, and about 0.45 to 1 ug of the RNA was reverse transcribed with random hexamers. The immunoSEQ multiplex PCR assay, covering 54 Vbeta and 13 Jbeta segments, was used to amplify TCR beta CDR3 regions. PCR amplification bias was corrected by using a synthetic template baseline for primer optimization and computational correction. The paper's data handling went like this. Only productive sequences were kept, with reads annotated to V, D and J genes according to IMGT and analyzed in immunoSEQ Analyzer. Clonality was calculated as one minus the Shannon entropy normalized by log2 of the number of productive unique sequences. Public and private clones were assessed among the 100 most prevalent clones of each patient and control. Clones were defined as Susac-specific when absent from the healthy and MS cohorts, from about 1,100 published viral clones and from other ImmuneACCESS disease sequences. TCRdb took the public reads, trimmed them with fastp at Q25, ran MiXCR for clone calling and kept in-frame beta chains. Under each unique CDR3 protein, matching rows form one entry showing the most common genes and DNA. The V and J calls and clone size are TCRdb's, not the authors'. Counted in this sample were some 220,000 distinct CDR3 sequences; approximately 95% of them appeared once. The ten largest clones capture 0.085% to 0.095% of the sample.

Peripheral blood CD8+ and CD4+ T cells from healthy donors, Susac syndrome patients and multiple sclerosis patients were profiled using high-throughput TCR beta sequencing. The multiple sclerosis controls were treatment-naive patients whose relapsing-remitting disease, either stable or active, fulfilled the revised McDonald criteria. Bulk CD8+ and CD4+ T cells were purified by magnetic negative isolation, whereas CD8+ TEMRA cells were enriched by FACS. Blood was collected in EDTA tubes and processed within 24 hours, with PBMCs isolated through density gradient centrifugation. PBMCs intended for TCR sequencing were cryopreserved in liquid nitrogen and were subsequently thawed in a 37 degrees C water bath. The sorted or isolated CD4+, CD8+ and CD8+ TEMRA cells reached a purity of at least 90%. With respect to this clonotype: Its antigen is unknown. Within one base of it there is no much larger clone, and no base qualities were kept.

Ends trimmed: V by 5 bases, J by 5 bases; bases unmatched to a gene: 14. From its cysteine to its phenylalanine, the CDR3 spans 17 amino acids. The kept DNA is CDR3 alone, 51 bases in frame from the first base. The germline V gene provides CDR1 MDHEN and CDR2 SYDVKM. The paper's findings and limits, for the study overall: The TCR sequencing and HLA analysis was acknowledged to have included a relatively small number of individuals.

The sample comprised CD4+ T cells from PBMCs. The sequence was obtained from a human donor with multiple sclerosis. Here the chain combines TRBV28 and TRBJ2-1; 8 junctional bases match TRBD2. The CDR3 loop reads CASSPIYSGSTNNEQFF. The DNA sequence is given as TGTGCCAGCAGTCCCATCTACAGCGGGAGTACGAACAATGAGCAGTTCTTC.